The present T cell receptor (beta chain) was sequenced within a study of shared clonotypes between healthy human individuals. Turning to the study itself: Each donor contributed plates that comprised three CD4 naive, three CD4 memory, two CD8 naive and one CD8 memory.

Over several immunoSEQ plates, each subset's genomic DNA was distributed in even portions. Clones were read by immunoSEQ multiplex PCR, and TCRdb kept only the in-frame ones, dropping some. The profile shows more than 2 million clones, around 95% of them singletons. V gave up 1 base and J gave up 8 bases, with 18 bases separating them. Germline V CDR1 and CDR2: MGHRA, YSYEKL. This CDR3 spans 16 amino acids. Study findings and constraints: Specimens sampled were limited to blood, with tissue repertoires likely differing.

Points on this clone: What it recognizes is unknown.

Naivety among CD8 cells was defined by CD45RO negativity and positive CCR7 selection, thereby excluding terminally differentiated effector memory CD45RA+ cells. The specimen was naive CD8+ T cells from PBMCs. The TCR originated in a man in his late teens or twenties in good health. Some clones in this sample may be carry-over from other donors' samples. The rearrangement joins TRBV4-1 to TRBJ2-1; either TRBD1 or TRBD2 may fit D (5 bases each). CDR3: CASSQAPGTLGYEQFF. Here the CDR3 DNA reads TGCGCCAGCAGCCAAGCCCCCGGGACCCTAGGTTATGAGCAGTTCTTC.